The entry below gives a single T cell receptor (beta chain) sequence along with its context. Germline V gives CDR1 SNHLY, CDR2 FYNNEI. V was cut by 4 bases and J by 0 bases, with 9 bases left in between. The CDR3 contains 14 residues. TCRdb's table, derived via immunoSEQ multiplex PCR, lists solely in-frame clones and lacks some. The data contain over 10,000 clones, over 85% of them singletons. The data stem from a study of graft-versus-host responses after intestinal transplantation. The clonotype was recovered from a human patient who received an intestinal transplant, so some T cells may come from the graft donor. This chain links TRBV2 with TRBJ1-1; D ambiguous. The sample in question was PBMCs, obtained approximately 35 months after intestinal transplantation. CDR3 coding DNA: TGTGCCAGCAGTGCGGTAGCTATGAACACTGAAGCTTTCTTT. Its protein product is CASSAVAMNTEAFF.